This T cell receptor (beta chain) was retrieved from a study of human T cells and chemical hapten exposure. For the study at large: There were per-sample TCR yield variations, arising mainly from small pooled library volume differences.

Time point in this sample: healthy volunteer bleed at 2 weeks. Unfractionated whole blood served as the source for total RNA extraction. This clonotype occurred many times. What it recognizes is unknown. During construction of the library, unique molecular identifiers were attached to individual cDNA molecules for quantitative, reproducible TCR counting. MiXCR was run by TCRdb on the RACE reads, yielding one entry per CDR3 protein. The table has about 46,000 distinct CDR3 sequences, 3.5% to 4.5% seen once; the top ten hold about 1.5%. CDR3 length equals 12 residues. The V gene lost 5 bases and the J gene lost 0 bases, with 4 bases spanning the gap. Germline-derived CDR1 and CDR2 are SEHNR and FQNEAQ (reference sequence). Overall study results and limits: The study found that DPC sensitization did not change TCRs above 1 in 1000 frequency.

The gene calls are TRBV7-9 and TRBJ1-1; D remains ambiguous. The sample consisted of whole blood. The clonotype originates from a female donor in good health. Some clones in this sample may be carry-over from other donors' samples. DNA of the CDR3: TGTGCCAGCAGCACCATGAACACTGAAGCTTTCTTT. Translation gives CASSTMNTEAFF.